This entry lists 22 T cell receptor beta chains sequenced from one sample in a study of T cells in Graves' hyperthyroidism and ophthalmopathy. RNA transcripts gave rise to amplified TCR beta CDR3 regions. HTBI primers were used for first-round RT-PCR of the TCR CDR3. Using its own MiXCR run on the multiplex PCR reads, TCRdb lists one record per CDR3 protein. In the table there are approximately 510,000 distinct CDR3 sequences, about 20% of which are singletons. The sequenced sample was blood. These receptors originate from a man younger than 35 with Graves' hyperthyroidism.

The CDR3, as DNA: TGTGCCAGCAGTTTTGCCCTAGGGGGCTACACCTTC. Amino acid sequence: CASSFALGGYTF. The chain employs TRBV12-3 or TRBV12-4 and TRBJ1-2; D unresolved. The germline V and J ends were trimmed by 3 bases and 8 bases, with 10 bases remaining between them. This CDR3 has 12 amino acids.

This clonotype has more than one count but fewer than ten. The V gene is TRBV6-5, the J gene TRBJ2-7; D unresolved. This CDR3 has 16 amino acids. Germline loops: CDR1 MNHEY, CDR2 SVGAGI. V was trimmed by 2 bases and J by 1 base, leaving 15 bases between them. This chain's CDR3 is CASSYPISGGSYEQYF. CDR3 nucleotides: TGTGCCAGCAGTTACCCAATATCGGGCGGTTCCTACGAGCAGTACTTC.

This clonotype was seen a few times. The chain carries TRBV4-1 and TRBJ2-5; no clear D. The V gene's germline CDR1 is MGHRA and CDR2 YSYEKL. V lost 7 bases, J lost 2 bases, and 14 bases lay in between. CDR3 length: 14 amino acids. CDR3 sequence (DNA): TGCGCCAGCAAGGACGTAGGAAAACAAGAGACCCAGTACTTC. Translation gives CASKDVGKQETQYF.

Comments on this clonotype: Just one base apart from a much larger clone, this may be a read error. The chain carries TRBV12-3 or TRBV12-4 and TRBJ1-1; tentative D call: TRBD1 (5 bases). The CDR3 has 13 amino acids. The CDR3 bases are TGTGCCAGCAGTCGTAGCGGGGCGACTGAATCTTTCTTT. It specifies CASSRSGATESFF.

This clonotype was recorded at least ten times. The chain combines TRBV5-1 with TRBJ2-7; D unresolved. CDR3 length equals 12 residues. From germline, CDR1 is SGHRS and CDR2 YFSETQ. Between the trimmed V and J ends, which lost 4 bases and 3 bases, there was a span of 8 bases. The CDR3 loop is CASSANHYEQYF. In DNA form, the CDR3 reads TGCGCCAGCAGCGCCAACCACTACGAGCAGTACTTC.

This clonotype was seen many times. The chain links TRBV18 to TRBJ1-5, with D maybe TRBD1 (6 bases). The CDR3 loop spans 16 amino acids. The V and J ends lost 3 bases and 1 base respectively, with 13 bases between them. Germline assignment: CDR1 KGHSH and CDR2 LQKENI. The CDR3: CASSPNRVGSNQPQHF. The CDR3 DNA sequence: TGTGCCAGCTCACCTAACAGGGTCGGGAGCAATCAGCCCCAGCATTTT.

This clonotype was detected ten times or more. The chain is built from TRBV11-2 and TRBJ2-7, with D possibly matching TRBD1 (6 bases). The CDR3 has 17 amino acids. Deletions cut 5 bases from V and 0 bases from J, with 20 bases between. Germline V CDR1 and CDR2: SGHAT, FQNNGV. CDR3 loop: CASSIIPGQLFSYEQYF. CDR3 in DNA: TGTGCCAGCAGCATTATTCCGGGACAACTTTTCTCCTACGAGCAGTACTTC.

This clonotype was counted many times. J is TRBJ2-7 and V is TRBV5-1; TRBD2 matches 12 bases. Looked up from germline, CDR1 is SGHRS and CDR2 is YFSETQ. V dropped 4 bases and J dropped 5; count of bases not matched to a gene: 7. The CDR3 loop spans 15 amino acids. The CDR3 DNA follows: TGCGCCAGCAGCGGATCTAGCGGGGGGGCCCACGAGCAGTACTTC. Amino acid sequence: CASSGSSGGAHEQYF. Full variable domain (rest looked up from reference TRBV5-1 and TRBJ2-7): KAGVTQTPRYLIKTRGQQVTLSCSPISGHRSVSWYQQTPGQGLQFLFEYFSETQRNKGNFPGRFSGRQFSNSRSEMNVSTLELGDSALYLCASSGSSGGAHEQYFGPGTRLTVT.

The chain combines TRBV6-5 with TRBJ1-1, with 8 nucleotides matching TRBD1. J was trimmed by 3 bases and V by 0 bases; bases with no gene match: 3. Germline V gene data show CDR1 as MNHEY and CDR2 as SVGAGI. The length of the CDR3 is 15 residues. CDR3 loop: CASSYSQGAYTEAFF. The CDR3 DNA reads as TGTGCCAGCAGTTACTCCCAGGGGGCGTACACTGAAGCTTTCTTT.

The V call is TRBV7-3, the J call TRBJ2-5; 10 bases are shared with TRBD2. The CDR3 is 16 residues long. CDR1 is SGHTA and CDR2 is FQGTGA in the germline V gene. With V trimmed by 0 bases and J by 5 bases, 6 bases remained unmatched. The CDR3 sequence is CASSLTASGGVETQYF. CDR3 DNA sequence: TGTGCCAGCAGCTTAACGGCCAGCGGGGGGGTGGAGACCCAGTACTTC.

This clonotype was recorded many times. V usage is TRBV12-3 or TRBV12-4 and J usage is TRBJ2-5; D call uncertain. The CDR3 spans 14 residues. Trimming pared 4 bases from V and 4 bases from J, leaving 13 bases between. The CDR3 region is CASSSGGSGETQYF. CDR3 bases: TGTGCCAGCAGTTCCGGCGGTTCGGGAGAGACCCAGTACTTC.

Of note for this clonotype: With a much larger clone just one base away, this may be a read error. V gene TRBV12-3 or TRBV12-4 combines with J gene TRBJ1-5, with 8 bases lining up with TRBD1. The CDR3 is 15 amino acids. The CDR3 reads CTSSFGQGSNQPQHF. CDR3 in DNA: TGTACCAGCAGTTTTGGACAGGGTAGCAATCAGCCCCAGCATTTT.

This clonotype was seen a few times. The chain joins TRBV6-1 to TRBJ2-5, with D maybe TRBD1 (6 bases). V shed 2 bases and J shed 5 bases, with 9 bases lying between them. Germline V gives CDR1 MNHNS, CDR2 SASEGT. The CDR3 has 13 amino acids. CDR3 protein: CASSELRGETQYF. The CDR3 bases are TGTGCCAGCAGTGAACTGAGGGGGGAGACCCAGTACTTC.

The gene calls are TRBV24-1 and TRBJ2-2; 11 nucleotides agree with TRBD1. After removal of 4 bases from V and 4 bases from J, the junction contained 7 bases not matched to a gene. The CDR3 consists of 17 residues. Germline-derived CDR1 and CDR2 are KGHDR and SFDVKD. The CDR3 protein is CATSDRRTGGSTGELFF. The DNA for the CDR3 is TGTGCCACCAGTGACCGACGGACAGGGGGCAGCACCGGGGAGCTGTTTTTT.

This clonotype came up many times. The chain combines TRBV28 with TRBJ1-1, with TRBD1 matching over 10 bases. Per the germline V gene, CDR1 is MDHEN and CDR2 is SYDVKM. Unmatched junction bases numbered 1, after V lost 6 bases and J lost 6 bases. This CDR3 has 12 residues. In nucleotides, the CDR3 is TGTGCCAGCAGAGGACAGGGGGCTGAAGCTTTCTTT. Translation: CASRGQGAEAFF.

There are a few counts of this clonotype. The chain employs TRBV20-1 and TRBJ2-2, with D perhaps TRBD2 (6 bases). The germline CDR1 and CDR2 sequences are DFQATT and SNEGSKA (reference sequence). Trimming took off 0 bases at V and 1 base at J, with 9 bases between the two ends. This CDR3 region has 15 residues. The CDR3 DNA sequence: TGCAGTGCTAGAGATCGGAGGGGGAACACCGGGGAGCTGTTTTTT. Translation: CSARDRRGNTGELFF.

The chain uses TRBV7-9 and TRBJ2-7, with D tentatively TRBD1 (6 bases). The V gene's germline CDR1 is SEHNR and CDR2 FQNEAQ (reference sequence). The V end was cut by 6 bases, the J end by 2 bases, with 14 bases between. The CDR3 length is 14 residues. The CDR3 sequence: CASSPTDRAYEQYF. Written as DNA, the CDR3 is TGTGCCAGCAGTCCCACGGACAGAGCCTACGAGCAGTACTTC.

This clonotype has a single count. Sequence at one end of the junction differs from germline and may be a read error. This chain uses TRBV6-1 with TRBJ2-5; possibly TRBD1 or TRBD2 for D (5 bases each). The germline gives CDR1 MNHNS, CDR2 SASEGT. CDR3 size: 15 residues. The CDR3 here is CAGSHQGGGQETQYF. CDR3 DNA: TGTGCCGGCAGCCACCAAGGTGGGGGACAAGAGACCCAGTACTTC.

This clonotype was recorded at least ten times. The V gene is TRBV9, the J gene TRBJ2-5; 7 positions agree with TRBD1. Per the germline V gene, CDR1 is SGDLS and CDR2 is YYNGEE. The CDR3 has 15 amino acids. V gave up 4 bases and J gave up 5 bases; unmatched junction bases: 11. CDR3 bases: TGTGCCAGCAGCACCGGGACAGTCGTCTTGGAGACCCAGTACTTC. This translates into CASSTGTVVLETQYF.

This chain connects TRBV12-3 or TRBV12-4 to TRBJ1-5, with D possibly being TRBD1 (6 bases). The ends were cut back, 6 bases at V and 4 bases at J, with 16 bases in the middle. This CDR3 spans 15 amino acids. The CDR3 bases are TGTGCCAGCAGGCGGACAGAAAGGCTGAATCAGCCCCAGCATTTT. The encoded protein is CASRRTERLNQPQHF.

This clonotype was detected a few times. The CDR3 spells CASSLNPGTYGYEQFF. The CDR3 region has the DNA TGTGCCAGCAGTCTAAATCCCGGGACATACGGGTATGAGCAGTTCTTC. The chain joins TRBV6-1 to TRBJ2-1; possibly TRBD1 for D (6 bases). The CDR3 spans 16 residues. Germline-derived CDR1 and CDR2 are MNHNS and SASEGT. Trimming took 5 bases from V and 8 from J, leaving 22 bases between them.

This clonotype was detected ten times or more. J is TRBJ1-2 and V is TRBV5-1; unclear D gene. CDR3 size: 13 residues. Trimming removed 0 bases at V and 7 bases at J, with 10 bases between. Germline CDR1 is SGHRS and CDR2 is YFSETQ. The CDR3 reads CASSLVGSGGYTF. The CDR3 DNA sequence: TGCGCCAGCAGCTTGGTAGGGTCGGGTGGCTACACCTTC. The full variable domain, rest sourced from reference TRBV5-1 and TRBJ1-2, is KAGVTQTPRYLIKTRGQQVTLSCSPISGHRSVSWYQQTPGQGLQFLFEYFSETQRNKGNFPGRFSGRQFSNSRSEMNVSTLELGDSALYLCASSLVGSGGYTFGSGTRLTVV.